This entry concerns a single T cell receptor (beta chain). The antigen is not known. Trimming pared 0 bases from V and 4 bases from J, leaving 12 bases between. Germline values: CDR1 MNHNS, CDR2 SASEGT. This CDR3 spans 16 amino acids. The data are from a study of response to subunit inactivated influenza vaccine. Study-level findings and limits: New T cells are recruited in small numbers by each seasonal influenza vaccination, according to the authors' suggestion.

Each CDR3 protein is one row after TCRdb ran MiXCR on the RT-PCR reads. The data hold about 610,000 distinct CDR3 sequences, with around 15% observed a single time. The sequencing used PBMCs from blood, collected 11 to 12 days after vaccination. This chain connects TRBV6-1 to TRBJ1-4; the D gene is possibly TRBD1 (6 bases). The sequence was obtained from a man in his fifties who received an inactivated influenza vaccine. The DNA of the CDR3 is TGTGCCAGCAGTGAAGCGGGGGCGGAGATTAATGAAAAACTGTTTTTT. Residues: CASSEAGAEINEKLFF.